Below are 28 T cell receptor beta chains sequenced from a single sample in a study of identical twins. TCRdb reprocessed the 5' RACE reads with MiXCR, giving one entry per CDR3 protein. The sample comprises around 220,000 distinct CDR3 sequences, about 10% of which are singletons, and approximately 11% rests with the top ten. Sequenced sample: memory T cells sorted from blood. The receptor set was obtained from a man aged 45-65 years in good health.

This clonotype was seen at least ten times. The chain joins TRBV3-1 to TRBJ2-3, with 14 bases that match TRBD2. The V gene's germline CDR1 is LGHDT and CDR2 YNNKEL (reference sequence). V shed 1 base, J shed 9 bases, and the junction held 6 bases outside the gene matches. This CDR3 has 16 amino acids. The CDR3 DNA follows: TGTGCCAGCAGCCAAGGGGCCGGACTAGCGGGAGGAACGCAGTATTTT. Translating it yields CASSQGAGLAGGTQYF.

This clonotype appeared a few times. The V and J genes are TRBV5-4 and TRBJ2-2; TRBD1 aligns across 7 bases. The V and J ends lost 1 base and 2 bases, in that order; junction bases with no gene match: 5. The CDR3 spans 16 residues. The germline CDR1 and CDR2 sequences are SGHNT and YYREEE (reference sequence). CDR3 sequence: CASSLSAGGNTGELFF. CDR3 nucleotides: TGTGCCAGCAGCTTGTCGGCAGGGGGTAACACCGGGGAGCTGTTTTTT.

In regard to this clonotype: A much larger clone sits a single nucleotide away, making a read error possible. The V call is TRBV28, the J call TRBJ2-1; D gene unclear. Germline assignment: CDR1 MDHEN and CDR2 SYDVKM. CDR3 length equals 11 residues. The CDR3 coding sequence is TGTGCCAGCAGTTTAGGCCTAGAGCAGTTATTC. It is translated as CASSLGLEQLF. The entire variable domain, with the rest obtained from reference TRBV28 and TRBJ2-1, is as follows: DVKVTQSSRYLVKRTGEKVFLECVQDMDHENMFWYRQDPGLGLRLIYFSYDVKMKEKGDIPEGYSVSREKKERFSLILESASTNQTSMYLCASSLGLEQLFGPGTRLTVL.

This clonotype was detected many times. The chain combines TRBV9 with TRBJ1-4; D is unresolved. CDR1 and CDR2 (germline): SGDLS, YYNGEE. Trimming cost V 6 bases and J 10 bases, with 19 bases left between them. CDR3 length equals 14 residues. The CDR3 sequence: CASIPGPSPGKLFF. CDR3 in DNA: TGTGCCAGCATCCCGGGTCCTTCACCGGGAAAACTGTTTTTT.

The chain couples TRBV7-9 to TRBJ2-7; TRBD1 might be the D (5 bases). Germline CDR1 and CDR2: SEHNR and FQNEAQ (reference sequence). This CDR3 is built from 15 residues. Trimming took off 5 bases at V and 0 bases at J, with 14 bases between the two ends. In nucleotides, the CDR3 is TGTGCCAGCAGCCCTAGGTGGCAGGGCTCCTACGAGCAGTACTTC. It yields the protein CASSPRWQGSYEQYF. The full variable domain, with the rest looked up from reference TRBV7-9 and TRBJ2-7, is DTGVSQNPRHKITKRGQNVTFRCDPISEHNRLYWYRQTLGQGPEFLTYFQNEAQLEKSRLLSDRFSAERPKGSFSTLEIQRTEQGDSAMYLCASSPRWQGSYEQYFGPGTRLTVT.

This clonotype has at least ten counts. The chain joins TRBV12-3 or TRBV12-4 to TRBJ2-2; weak D call: TRBD1 (6 bases). Deletions cut 6 bases from V and 0 bases from J, with 17 bases between. This CDR3 is 17 amino acids long. The CDR3 protein is CASRPNYGTPNTGELFF. CDR3 bases: TGTGCCAGCAGACCTAACTACGGGACACCGAACACCGGGGAGCTGTTTTTT.

V is TRBV6-5 and J is TRBJ2-7; D remains unclear. The length of the CDR3 is 13 residues. Trimming removed 4 bases at V and 3 bases at J, with 10 bases between. Germline loops: CDR1 MNHEY, CDR2 SVGAGI. CDR3 in amino acids: CASSWSTYYEQYF. For the CDR3, the DNA is TGTGCCAGCAGTTGGAGCACATACTACGAGCAGTACTTC.

This chain uses TRBV15 with TRBJ1-4, with D perhaps matching TRBD1 (6 bases). Germline values: CDR1 LNHNV, CDR2 YYDKDF (reference sequence). V was pared by 9 bases and J by 0 bases, with 23 bases between. CDR3 length: 18 amino acids. This CDR3 reads CATQRGATGRSTNEKLFF. The CDR3 DNA reads TGTGCCACTCAGAGAGGGGCTACAGGGAGGTCAACTAATGAAAAACTGTTTTTT. The complete variable domain, with remaining parts taken from reference TRBV15 and TRBJ1-4, reads DAMVIQNPRYQVTQFGKPVTLSCSQTLNHNVMYWYQQKSSQAPKLLFHYYDKDFNNEADTPDNFQSRRPNTSFCFLDIRSPGLGDTAMYLCATQRGATGRSTNEKLFFGSGTQLSVL.

This clonotype was counted many times. The chain joins TRBV5-1 to TRBJ2-3; 9 bases fit TRBD1. V shed 3 bases and J 6 bases; nucleotides not matched to a gene: 5. Germline values: CDR1 SGHRS, CDR2 YFSETQ. The CDR3 is 14 amino acids. The CDR3 here is CASSSTGGRDTQYF. The CDR3 nucleotides are TGCGCCAGCAGCTCGACAGGGGGAAGGGATACGCAGTATTTT. Variable domain in full (rest from reference TRBV5-1 and TRBJ2-3): KAGVTQTPRYLIKTRGQQVTLSCSPISGHRSVSWYQQTPGQGLQFLFEYFSETQRNKGNFPGRFSGRQFSNSRSEMNVSTLELGDSALYLCASSSTGGRDTQYFGPGTRLTVL.

Ten or more counts support this clonotype. The chain recombines TRBV11-1 with TRBJ1-6; D gene ambiguous. V lost 5 bases and J 0 bases, leaving 17 bases between the germline ends. The CDR3 covers 18 residues. Germline values: CDR1 SGHAT, CDR2 FQDESV (reference sequence). CDR3 bases: TGTGCCAGCAGCCCCGGCGAACGGGGAAGCTCCTATAATTCACCCCTCCACTTT. It codes for CASSPGERGSSYNSPLHF.

The chain combines TRBV12-3 or TRBV12-4 with TRBJ2-1; the match to TRBD2 covers 14 bases. CDR3 size: 16 residues. Unmatched junction bases numbered 3, after V lost 6 bases and J lost 2 bases. The CDR3 spells CASRGLAGEPYNEQFF. As DNA, the CDR3 is TGTGCCAGCAGGGGACTAGCGGGAGAACCCTACAATGAGCAGTTCTTC.

This clonotype appeared a few times. The rearrangement links TRBV7-3 to TRBJ2-1; weak D call: TRBD1 (6 bases). In germline, CDR1 is SGHTA, CDR2 FQGTGA. The CDR3 is made up of 16 amino acids. The V end lost 2 bases, the J end lost 2 bases, and 13 bases lay between the germline ends. In DNA form, the CDR3 reads TGTGCCAGCAGCTTATCTGCAGGGACAACCTACAATGAGCAGTTCTTC. This encodes CASSLSAGTTYNEQFF.

For this clonotype: This could be a read error, since a much larger clone is one nucleotide away. This chain joins TRBV5-5 and TRBJ1-5; 7 nucleotides agree with TRBD1. This CDR3 is 13 amino acids long. Germline CDR1 and CDR2: SGHKS and YYEKEE (reference sequence). The CDR3 loop is CGSSPDRKEPQHF. CDR3 coding DNA: TGTGGCAGCAGCCCGGACAGGAAGGAACCCCAGCATTTT.

The chain links TRBV20-1 to TRBJ2-7; 7 bases map to TRBD2. The trim removed 5 bases at V and 3 bases at J, leaving 10 bases unmatched. The CDR3 covers 14 residues. Looked up from germline, CDR1 is DFQATT and CDR2 is SNEGSKA (reference sequence). In nucleotides, the CDR3 is TGCAGTGCTCCCCGGCCTAGCGGAGGCTACGAGCAGTACTTC. This gives the protein CSAPRPSGGYEQYF.

In its sample, this clonotype was seen many times. The V call is TRBV5-6, the J call TRBJ1-5; D is undetermined. This CDR3 has 15 residues. V was clipped by 0 bases and J by 3 bases, with 10 bases between them. From germline, CDR1 is SGHDT and CDR2 YYEEEE. CDR3 protein: CASSLGGTANQPQHF. CDR3 bases: TGTGCCAGCAGCTTGGGGGGAACAGCCAATCAGCCCCAGCATTTT.

This clonotype was observed a few times. The chain recombines TRBV6-2 or TRBV6-3 with TRBJ2-4, with D uncertain. The CDR3 consists of 15 residues. Trimming cost V 2 bases and J 3 bases, with 11 bases left between them. Germline loops: CDR1 MNHEY, CDR2 SVGEGT. CDR3 in DNA: TGTGCCAGCAGTTACGGGCAGGCGGTCAAAAACATTCAGTACTTC. Protein sequence: CASSYGQAVKNIQYF.

This clonotype showed up many times. The chain links TRBV6-2 or TRBV6-3 to TRBJ2-7; D call uncertain. Germline values: CDR1 MNHEY, CDR2 SVGEGT. CDR3 size: 14 residues. Deletions cut 2 bases from V and 2 bases from J, with 10 bases between. In nucleotides, the CDR3 is TGTGCCAGCAGTTACATAGGGTTCCCCTACGAGCAGTACTTC. Protein product: CASSYIGFPYEQYF.

This clonotype has at least ten counts. V gene TRBV28 combines with J gene TRBJ2-7; 9 nucleotides line up with TRBD1. V gave up 5 bases and J gave up 2 bases; unmatched junction bases: 7. CDR1 and CDR2 (germline): MDHEN, SYDVKM. CDR3 length: 15 amino acids. The CDR3 protein is CASSRGDRATYEQYF. As DNA, the CDR3 is TGTGCCAGCAGTCGCGGGGACAGGGCTACCTACGAGCAGTACTTC.

Many counts were recorded for this clonotype. The chain joins TRBV12-3 or TRBV12-4 to TRBJ1-5; 7 bases are shared with TRBD1. Trimming at V came to 6 bases and at J to 0 bases, leaving 5 bases not matched to a gene. This CDR3 spans 15 amino acids. CDR3: CASSGDSLSNQPQHF. In nucleotides, the CDR3 is TGTGCCAGCAGCGGGGACAGCCTTAGCAATCAGCCCCAGCATTTT.

In this sample, this clonotype turned up a few times. The V call is TRBV11-2, the J call TRBJ2-6; D not resolved. Trimming pared 5 bases from V and 0 bases from J, leaving 14 bases between. The CDR3 has 17 residues. Germline V lookup: CDR1 SGHAT, CDR2 FQNNGV. CDR3 DNA: TGTGCCAGCAGCCTGGGATTCAGAAGCTCTGGGGCCAACGTCCTGACTTTC. As protein: CASSLGFRSSGANVLTF.

This clonotype showed up many times. The chain carries TRBV5-1 and TRBJ2-1; D ambiguous. Trimming stripped 4 bases from V and 9 bases from J, with 20 bases between. The CDR3 totals 15 residues. Germline CDR1 is SGHRS and CDR2 is YFSETQ. The DNA for the CDR3 is TGCGCCAGCAGCGTGCAGGTCATGGAAAATGGTGAGCAGTTCTTC. Translation gives CASSVQVMENGEQFF.

This clonotype appeared many times. The rearrangement uses TRBV7-6 and TRBJ2-7, with no clear D. This CDR3 comprises 14 residues. Germline-derived CDR1 and CDR2 are SGHVS and FNYEAQ. V was trimmed by 1 base and J by 3 bases, leaving 10 bases between them. CDR3 bases: TGTGCCAGCAGCTTAGGCCCAGGTAGCTACGAGCAGTACTTC. Amino acids: CASSLGPGSYEQYF.

The rearrangement links TRBV5-1 to TRBJ2-1; possible D gene TRBD1, 6 bases. The CDR3 covers 14 residues. The germline V and J ends were trimmed by 2 bases and 10 bases, with 16 bases remaining between them. Looked up from germline, CDR1 is SGHRS and CDR2 is YFSETQ. CDR3 DNA sequence: TGCGCCAGCAGCTTAGTACAGGGACGGTGGGAGCAGTTCTTC. Its protein product is CASSLVQGRWEQFF. The whole variable domain, filled in from reference TRBV5-1 and TRBJ2-1, reads KAGVTQTPRYLIKTRGQQVTLSCSPISGHRSVSWYQQTPGQGLQFLFEYFSETQRNKGNFPGRFSGRQFSNSRSEMNVSTLELGDSALYLCASSLVQGRWEQFFGPGTRLTVL.

The V call is TRBV6-5, the J call TRBJ2-3; 12 bases align to TRBD1. This CDR3 spans 17 amino acids. J lost 5 bases, V lost 2 bases, and 8 bases had no gene match. CDR1 MNHEY and CDR2 SVGAGI come from the germline V gene. CDR3 bases: TGTGCCAGCAGTTACGGGACAGGGGGCAAGCAGGGAGATACGCAGTATTTT. As protein: CASSYGTGGKQGDTQYF.

This clonotype was seen more than once but under ten times. V usage is TRBV20-1 and J usage is TRBJ2-5; perhaps TRBD2 as D (6 bases). Trimming left V 0 bases short and J 4 bases short, with 18 bases between. The CDR3 is made up of 16 amino acids. The germline CDR1 and CDR2 sequences are DFQATT and SNEGSKA (reference sequence). CDR3: CSARDGGARFGETQYF. CDR3 sequence (DNA): TGCAGTGCTAGAGATGGCGGGGCGCGGTTTGGAGAGACCCAGTACTTC.

V gene TRBV28 combines with J gene TRBJ1-5; D remains ambiguous. The germline gives CDR1 MDHEN, CDR2 SYDVKM. V shed 3 bases and J shed 7 bases, with 13 bases lying between them. The CDR3 covers 14 residues. The CDR3 DNA sequence: TGTGCCAGCAGTTTCGTCCGGGATTTACAGCCCCAGCATTTT. Translated: CASSFVRDLQPQHF.

The V gene is TRBV10-3, the J gene TRBJ2-5; D is uncertain. Germline lookup yields CDR1 ENHRY and CDR2 SYGVKD. V was clipped by 3 bases and J by 2 bases, with 7 bases between them. The CDR3 runs to 13 residues. The CDR3 is CAISDRQQETQYF. The DNA for the CDR3 is TGTGCCATCAGTGATCGGCAGCAAGAGACCCAGTACTTC.

The chain combines TRBV3-1 with TRBJ1-3; 8 bases are shared with TRBD1. Germline CDR1 reads LGHDT; CDR2 reads YNNKEL (reference sequence). The CDR3 has 16 residues. Losses at the gene ends were 3 bases for V and 1 base for J; bases not matched to a gene: 5. CDR3 loop: CASSQNTGGSGNTIYF. CDR3 DNA: TGTGCCAGCAGCCAGAATACAGGGGGATCTGGAAACACCATATATTTT.